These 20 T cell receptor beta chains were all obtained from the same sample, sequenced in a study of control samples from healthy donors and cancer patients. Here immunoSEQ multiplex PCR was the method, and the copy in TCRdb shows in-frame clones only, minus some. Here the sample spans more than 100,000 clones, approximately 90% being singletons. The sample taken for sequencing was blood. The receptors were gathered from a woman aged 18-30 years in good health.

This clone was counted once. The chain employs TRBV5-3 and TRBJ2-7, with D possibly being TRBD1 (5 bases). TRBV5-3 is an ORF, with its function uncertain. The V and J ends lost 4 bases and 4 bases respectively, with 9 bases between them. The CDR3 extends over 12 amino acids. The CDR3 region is CARSPDSYEQYF. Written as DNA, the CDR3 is TGTGCCAGAAGCCCTGACAGTTACGAGCAGTACTTC.

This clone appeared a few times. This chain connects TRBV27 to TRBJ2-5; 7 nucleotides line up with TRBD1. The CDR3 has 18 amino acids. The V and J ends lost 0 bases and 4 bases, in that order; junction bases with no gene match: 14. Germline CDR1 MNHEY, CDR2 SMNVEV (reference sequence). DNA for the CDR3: TGTGCCAGCAGTTTATCAGGAGAGGGACAGTTGCCCGGAGAGACCCAGTACTTC. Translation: CASSLSGEGQLPGETQYF.

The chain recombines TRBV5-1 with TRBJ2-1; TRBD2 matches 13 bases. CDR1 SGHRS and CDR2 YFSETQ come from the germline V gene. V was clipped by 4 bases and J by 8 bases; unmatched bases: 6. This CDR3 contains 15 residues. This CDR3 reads CASSRLAGGSDEQFF. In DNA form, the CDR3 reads TGCGCCAGCAGCCGACTAGCGGGAGGATCCGATGAGCAGTTCTTC.

The CDR3 coding sequence is TGTGCCAGCAGCTTATATGAGGACTATGGCTACACCTTC. This gives the protein CASSLYEDYGYTF. The chain recombines TRBV11-2 with TRBJ1-2, with no clear D. V was cut by 2 bases and J by 3 bases, with 7 bases left in between. The CDR3 spans 13 residues. CDR1 is SGHAT and CDR2 is FQNNGV in the germline V gene.

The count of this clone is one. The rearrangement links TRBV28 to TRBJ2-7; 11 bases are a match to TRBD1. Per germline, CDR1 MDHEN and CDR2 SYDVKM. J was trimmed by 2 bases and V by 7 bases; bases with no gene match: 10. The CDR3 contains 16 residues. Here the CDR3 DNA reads TGTGCCAGCACCTCTCCCGGGACAGGGGGTGCCTACGAGCAGTACTTC. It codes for CASTSPGTGGAYEQYF. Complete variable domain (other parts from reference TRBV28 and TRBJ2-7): DVKVTQSSRYLVKRTGEKVFLECVQDMDHENMFWYRQDPGLGLRLIYFSYDVKMKEKGDIPEGYSVSREKKERFSLILESASTNQTSMYLCASTSPGTGGAYEQYFGPGTRLTVT.

The CDR3 region has the DNA TGTGCCAGCACTTCCGCTTGGAACAGGGTTAATTCACCCCTCCACTTT. Protein: CASTSAWNRVNSPLHF. V is TRBV5-6 and J is TRBJ1-6, with D possibly being TRBD1 (6 bases). The V end lost 6 bases, the J end lost 6 bases, and 19 bases lay between the germline ends. This CDR3 is built from 16 residues. In germline, CDR1 is SGHDT, CDR2 YYEEEE.

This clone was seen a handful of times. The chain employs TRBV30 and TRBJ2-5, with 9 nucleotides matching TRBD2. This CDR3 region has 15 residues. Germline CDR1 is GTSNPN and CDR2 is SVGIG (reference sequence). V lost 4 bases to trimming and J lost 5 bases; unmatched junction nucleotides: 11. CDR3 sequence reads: CAWKEAILAGETQYF. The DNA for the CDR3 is TGTGCCTGGAAAGAAGCGATACTAGCGGGCGAGACCCAGTACTTC. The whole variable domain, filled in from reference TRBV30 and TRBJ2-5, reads SQTIHQWPATLVQPVGSPLSLECTVEGTSNPNLYWYRQAAGRGLQLLFYSVGIGQISSEVPQNLSASRPQDRQFILSSKKLLLSDSGFYLCAWKEAILAGETQYFGPGTRLLVL.

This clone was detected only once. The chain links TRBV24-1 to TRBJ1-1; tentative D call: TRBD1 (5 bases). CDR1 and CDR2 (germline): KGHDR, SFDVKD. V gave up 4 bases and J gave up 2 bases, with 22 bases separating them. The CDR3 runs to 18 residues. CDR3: CATSDHSGHDLRNTEAFF. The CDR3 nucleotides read TGTGCCACCAGTGACCATTCAGGGCACGACCTAAGAAACACTGAAGCTTTCTTT.

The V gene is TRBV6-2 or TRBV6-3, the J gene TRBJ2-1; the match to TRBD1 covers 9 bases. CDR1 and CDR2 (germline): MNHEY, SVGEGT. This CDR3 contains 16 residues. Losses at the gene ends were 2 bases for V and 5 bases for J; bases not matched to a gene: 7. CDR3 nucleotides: TGTGCCAGCAGTTACACACGAGGACAGGGGAACAATGAGCAGTTCTTC. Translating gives CASSYTRGQGNNEQFF.

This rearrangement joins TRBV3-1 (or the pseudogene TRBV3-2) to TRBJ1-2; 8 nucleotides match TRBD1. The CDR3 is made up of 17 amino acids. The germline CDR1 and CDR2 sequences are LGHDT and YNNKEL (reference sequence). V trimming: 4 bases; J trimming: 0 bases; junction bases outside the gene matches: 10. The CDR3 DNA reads TGTGCCAGCAGCCTCTTTGACAGGGGACTTACTAACTATGGCTACACCTTC. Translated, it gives CASSLFDRGLTNYGYTF.

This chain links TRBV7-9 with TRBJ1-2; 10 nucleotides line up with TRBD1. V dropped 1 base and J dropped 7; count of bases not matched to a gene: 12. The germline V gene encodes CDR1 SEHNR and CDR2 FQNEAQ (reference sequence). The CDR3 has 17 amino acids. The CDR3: CASSLDLGQGKLAGYTF. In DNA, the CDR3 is TGTGCCAGCAGCTTAGACTTGGGACAGGGGAAATTGGCTGGCTACACCTTC.

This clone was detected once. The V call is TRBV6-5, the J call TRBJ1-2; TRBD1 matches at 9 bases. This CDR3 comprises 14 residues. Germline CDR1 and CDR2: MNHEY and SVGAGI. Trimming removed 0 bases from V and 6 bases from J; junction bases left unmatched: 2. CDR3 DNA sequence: TGTGCCAGCAGTTACTCGGGGACAGGGAATGGCTACACCTTC. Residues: CASSYSGTGNGYTF.

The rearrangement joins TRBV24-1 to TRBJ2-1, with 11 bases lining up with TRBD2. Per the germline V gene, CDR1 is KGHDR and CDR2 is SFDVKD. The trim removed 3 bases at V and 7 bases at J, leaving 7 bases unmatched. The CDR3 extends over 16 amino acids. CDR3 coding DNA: TGTGCCACCAGTGATCGTACTAGCGGGAGTATGAATGAGCAGTTCTTC. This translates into CATSDRTSGSMNEQFF.

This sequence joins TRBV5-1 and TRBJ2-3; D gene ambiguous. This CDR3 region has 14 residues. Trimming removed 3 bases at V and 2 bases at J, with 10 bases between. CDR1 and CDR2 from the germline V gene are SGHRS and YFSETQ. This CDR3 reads CASSSLFSTDTQYF. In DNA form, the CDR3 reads TGCGCCAGCAGCTCCCTCTTCTCCACAGATACGCAGTATTTT. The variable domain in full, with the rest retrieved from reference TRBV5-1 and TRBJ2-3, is KAGVTQTPRYLIKTRGQQVTLSCSPISGHRSVSWYQQTPGQGLQFLFEYFSETQRNKGNFPGRFSGRQFSNSRSEMNVSTLELGDSALYLCASSSLFSTDTQYFGPGTRLTVL.

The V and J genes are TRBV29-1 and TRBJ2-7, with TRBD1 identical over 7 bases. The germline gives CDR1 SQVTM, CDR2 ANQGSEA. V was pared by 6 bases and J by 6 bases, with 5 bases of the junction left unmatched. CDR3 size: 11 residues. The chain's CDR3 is CSVGDRAEQYF. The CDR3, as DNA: TGCAGCGTCGGTGACAGGGCCGAGCAGTACTTC.

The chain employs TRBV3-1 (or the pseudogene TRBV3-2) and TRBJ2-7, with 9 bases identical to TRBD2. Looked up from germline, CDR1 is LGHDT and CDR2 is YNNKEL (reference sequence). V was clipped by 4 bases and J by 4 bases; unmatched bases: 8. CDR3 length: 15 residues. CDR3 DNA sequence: TGTGCCAGCAGCCGCACCGGGACTAGCCCTTACGAGCAGTACTTC. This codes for CASSRTGTSPYEQYF.

In DNA, the CDR3 is TGCGCCAGCAGCCAATGGGTAGGAAAGGCTAGACTTGACACAGATACGCAGTATTTT. Its translation is CASSQWVGKARLDTDTQYF. This chain links TRBV4-1 with TRBJ2-3; no clear D gene. The germline V and J ends were trimmed by 2 bases and 2 bases, with 23 bases remaining between them. Germline values: CDR1 MGHRA, CDR2 YSYEKL. The CDR3 loop spans 19 amino acids.

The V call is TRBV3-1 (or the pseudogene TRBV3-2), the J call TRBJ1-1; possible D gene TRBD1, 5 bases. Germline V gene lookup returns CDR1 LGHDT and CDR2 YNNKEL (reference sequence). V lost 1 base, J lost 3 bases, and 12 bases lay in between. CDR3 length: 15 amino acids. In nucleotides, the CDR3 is TGTGCCAGCAGCCAAGGGCCCAAAGGGGACACTGAAGCTTTCTTT. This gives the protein CASSQGPKGDTEAFF.

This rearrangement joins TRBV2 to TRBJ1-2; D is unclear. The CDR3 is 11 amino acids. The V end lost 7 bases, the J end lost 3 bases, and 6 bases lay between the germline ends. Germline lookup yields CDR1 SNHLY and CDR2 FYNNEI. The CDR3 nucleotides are TGTGCCAGCACGATTGACTATGGCTACACCTTC. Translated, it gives CASTIDYGYTF. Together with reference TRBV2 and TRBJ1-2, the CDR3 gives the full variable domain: EPEVTQTPSHQVTQMGQEVILRCVPISNHLYFYWYRQILGQKVEFLVSFYNNEISEKSEIFDDQFSVERPDGSNFTLKIRSTKLEDSAMYFCASTIDYGYTFGSGTRLTVV.

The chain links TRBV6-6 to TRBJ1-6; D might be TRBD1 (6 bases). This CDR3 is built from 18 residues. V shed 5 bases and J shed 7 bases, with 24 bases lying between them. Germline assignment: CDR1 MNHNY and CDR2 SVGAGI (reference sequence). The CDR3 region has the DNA TGTGCCAGCAGTCAGTGGTGGGGGGGCTCGCTGGCGAATTCACCCCTCCACTTT. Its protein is CASSQWWGGSLANSPLHF.